The 29 T cell receptor beta chains below were found in one sample sequenced in a study of cytomegalovirus exposure and HLA in healthy donors. Profiled with immunoSEQ multiplex PCR; TCRdb holds only in-frame clones, not every one. The profile covers 250,000 to 400,000 clones, with about nine tenths appearing a single time and approximately 1.1% taken by the ten largest. Sequenced material: PBMCs. These receptors were collected from a woman in her twenties or thirties in good health and CMV-seropositive.

This sequence joins TRBV5-4 and TRBJ2-1; TRBD1 might be the D (9 bases). CDR1 is SGHNT, CDR2 YYREEE, per germline (reference sequence). V was cut by 3 bases and J by 12 bases, with 25 bases left in between. The CDR3 consists of 16 residues. CDR3: CASSSRDRAGGSVQFF. Written as DNA, the CDR3 is TGTGCCAGCAGCTCTCGGGACAGGGCGGGGGGCTCTGTGCAGTTCTTC.

This clone was seen more than once but under ten times. At the DNA level, this CDR3 is encoded by other sequences in the same sample as well. As DNA, the CDR3 is TGTGCCAGCAGGCCCGATTACAATGAGCAGTTCTTC. Translation: CASRPDYNEQFF. The chain has TRBV6-1 and TRBJ2-1; no definite D call. This CDR3 is built from 12 residues. Trimming pared 6 bases from V and 4 bases from J, leaving 7 bases between. CDR1 is MNHNS and CDR2 is SASEGT in the germline V gene.

The genes are TRBV28 and TRBJ2-2, with D maybe TRBD2 (7 bases). Per the germline V gene, CDR1 is MDHEN and CDR2 is SYDVKM. Trimming removed 3 bases at V and 4 bases at J, with 12 bases between. The CDR3 loop spans 15 amino acids. CDR3 protein: CASSFLAGATGELFF. In DNA, the CDR3 is TGTGCCAGCAGTTTTCTTGCGGGGGCCACCGGGGAGCTGTTTTTT.

The chain has TRBV6-6 and TRBJ2-7; 7 bases agree with TRBD1. With 4 bases clipped from V and 7 bases from J, the junction kept 10 bases outside the gene matches. Per the germline V gene, CDR1 is MNHNY and CDR2 is SVGAGI (reference sequence). The CDR3 is 14 residues long. The CDR3 bases are TGTGCCAGCAGTTTCGGGACAGCGGATGAAGAGCAGTACTTC. It codes for CASSFGTADEEQYF.

The chain employs TRBV28 and TRBJ2-7, with D uncertain. The germline CDR1 and CDR2 sequences are MDHEN and SYDVKM. V lost 2 bases and J lost 1, with 12 bases in between. This CDR3 contains 15 residues. The CDR3 coding sequence is TGTGCCAGCAGTTTAAAAGGATCTGTTTCCTACGAGCAGTACTTC. It encodes CASSLKGSVSYEQYF.

The chain employs TRBV27 and TRBJ2-7, with 11 bases lining up with TRBD1. The CDR3 is made up of 15 amino acids. Germline V gives CDR1 MNHEY, CDR2 SMNVEV (reference sequence). With 6 bases clipped from V and 3 bases from J, the junction kept 7 bases outside the gene matches. The CDR3 DNA reads TGTGCCAGCAGCGGGACCGGGACAGGGGGCTACGAGCAGTACTTC. Translation: CASSGTGTGGYEQYF.

With regard to this clone: The sample holds other DNA sequences that translate to the same CDR3. This chain's CDR3 is CASSQEGEKLFF. The CDR3 DNA reads TGTGCCAGCAGCCAAGAAGGAGAAAAACTGTTTTTT. V gene TRBV4-2 combines with J gene TRBJ1-4, with D hard to call. The CDR3 loop spans 12 amino acids. Germline CDR1 and CDR2: LGHNA and YNFKEQ. Trimming removed 0 bases from V and 8 bases from J, with 4 bases in between.

The chain has TRBV30 and TRBJ1-1; no definite D call. This CDR3 contains 12 residues. V was clipped by 4 bases and J by 3 bases, with 9 bases between them. Germline V gene sequence: CDR1 GTSNPN, CDR2 SVGIG (reference sequence). This CDR3 is CAWTGVDTEAFF. CDR3 DNA sequence: TGTGCCTGGACCGGCGTGGACACTGAAGCTTTCTTT. Looking up the rest from reference TRBV30 and TRBJ1-1 gives the full variable domain: SQTIHQWPATLVQPVGSPLSLECTVEGTSNPNLYWYRQAAGRGLQLLFYSVGIGQISSEVPQNLSASRPQDRQFILSSKKLLLSDSGFYLCAWTGVDTEAFFGQGTRLTVV.

This chain connects TRBV29-1 to TRBJ2-1; D is ambiguous. Germline lookup yields CDR1 SQVTM and CDR2 ANQGSEA. V was cut by 6 bases and J by 0 bases, with 12 bases left in between. The CDR3 extends over 14 amino acids. CDR3 sequence: CSVRHSISYNEQFF. The CDR3 DNA reads as TGCAGCGTCCGACATAGTATCTCCTACAATGAGCAGTTCTTC.

V usage is TRBV27 and J usage is TRBJ2-7, with D possibly matching TRBD1 (5 bases). Between the trimmed V and J ends, which lost 0 bases and 4 bases, there was a span of 16 bases. The CDR3 has 16 amino acids. Germline V gene data show CDR1 as MNHEY and CDR2 as SMNVEV (reference sequence). This chain's CDR3 is CASSLSAGWLGYEQYF. CDR3 bases: TGTGCCAGCAGTTTATCGGCAGGGTGGTTGGGGTACGAGCAGTACTTC.

The chain uses TRBV2 and TRBJ1-1; no clear D gene. CDR3 length equals 12 residues. Trimming left V 10 bases short and J 2 bases short, with 11 bases between. The germline gives CDR1 SNHLY, CDR2 FYNNEI. CDR3: CAITLANTEAFF. The DNA of the CDR3 is TGTGCCATAACGTTGGCTAACACTGAAGCTTTCTTT. Based on the CDR3 plus reference TRBV2 and TRBJ1-1, the full variable domain is EPEVTQTPSHQVTQMGQEVILRCVPISNHLYFYWYRQILGQKVEFLVSFYNNEISEKSEIFDDQFSVERPDGSNFTLKIRSTKLEDSAMYFCAITLANTEAFFGQGTRLTVV.

The chain carries TRBV19 and TRBJ2-7; TRBD2 aligns across 8 bases. Per the germline V gene, CDR1 is LNHDA and CDR2 is SQIVND (reference sequence). This CDR3 has 14 residues. V lost 6 bases and J lost 3; bases outside the gene matches: 7. CDR3 sequence: CASSPSGGSYEQYF. CDR3 sequence (DNA): TGTGCCAGTAGCCCAAGCGGGGGAAGCTACGAGCAGTACTTC. Variable domain in full (rest from reference TRBV19 and TRBJ2-7): DGGITQSPKYLFRKEGQNVTLSCEQNLNHDAMYWYRQDPGQGLRLIYYSQIVNDFQKGDIAEGYSVSREKKESFPLTVTSAQKNPTAFYLCASSPSGGSYEQYFGPGTRLTVT.

This chain joins TRBV6-5 and TRBJ2-7; D is unclear. Trimming took 7 bases from V and 4 from J, leaving 14 bases between them. The CDR3 totals 13 residues. The V gene's germline CDR1 is MNHEY and CDR2 SVGAGI. CDR3 protein: CASKLGSGYEQYF. CDR3 nucleotide sequence: TGTGCCAGCAAACTCGGGTCCGGGTACGAGCAGTACTTC.

This clone was seen repeatedly, ten times or more. Other DNA sequences in this sample translate to the same CDR3. V gene TRBV5-6 combines with J gene TRBJ2-7; D ambiguous. CDR1 SGHDT and CDR2 YYEEEE come from the germline V gene. Trimming took off 0 bases at V and 4 bases at J, with 2 bases between the two ends. CDR3 length: 11 residues. CDR3 in amino acids: CASSLAYEQYF. The CDR3 bases are TGTGCCAGCAGCTTGGCTTACGAGCAGTACTTC.

The chain employs TRBV5-4 and TRBJ1-6; 9 bases are a match to TRBD1. The germline V gene encodes CDR1 SGHNT and CDR2 YYREEE (reference sequence). The CDR3 loop spans 15 amino acids. The V gene end was trimmed by 4 bases and the J gene end by 5 bases; junction bases not matched to a gene: 4. The CDR3 loop is CASSLGTGNNSPLHF. The CDR3 nucleotides are TGTGCCAGCAGCCTCGGGACAGGGAATAATTCACCCCTCCACTTT.

The V and J genes are TRBV28 and TRBJ2-1, with TRBD2 matching over 11 bases. Germline CDR1 and CDR2: MDHEN and SYDVKM. Unmatched junction bases numbered 5, after V lost 1 base and J lost 9 bases. The CDR3 runs 15 residues. CDR3 protein: CASSLFSGRAGEQFF. The CDR3 DNA follows: TGTGCCAGCAGTTTATTTAGCGGGAGGGCCGGTGAGCAGTTCTTC.

The J gene is TRBJ2-4, the V gene TRBV5-4; TRBD1 is a possible D gene (6 bases). V shed 4 bases and J shed 2 bases, with 10 bases lying between them. The V gene's germline CDR1 is SGHNT and CDR2 YYREEE (reference sequence). This CDR3 spans 14 amino acids. The CDR3 region has the DNA TGTGCCAGCAGCCCTGGACAGCCCAAAAACATTCAGTACTTC. This sequence encodes CASSPGQPKNIQYF.

V gene TRBV7-9 combines with J gene TRBJ2-7, with D uncertain. The CDR3 covers 11 residues. Germline V gene data show CDR1 as SEHNR and CDR2 as FQNEAQ (reference sequence). V lost 3 bases and J 3 bases, leaving 3 bases between the germline ends. This CDR3 reads CASSFIYEQYF. CDR3 bases: TGTGCCAGCAGCTTTATCTACGAGCAGTACTTC.

The V call is TRBV27, the J call TRBJ2-3, with D maybe TRBD1 (5 bases). The germline V and J ends were trimmed by 2 bases and 7 bases, with 16 bases remaining between them. The length of the CDR3 is 15 residues. CDR1 and CDR2 from the germline V gene are MNHEY and SMNVEV (reference sequence). CDR3: CASSLSRTKPHTQYF. DNA of the CDR3: TGTGCCAGCAGTTTAAGCAGGACAAAACCCCATACGCAGTATTTT.

The chain carries TRBV19 and TRBJ2-7; D call uncertain. V was pared by 3 bases and J by 5 bases, with 11 bases between. This CDR3 contains 13 residues. From germline, CDR1 is LNHDA and CDR2 SQIVND (reference sequence). CDR3 coding DNA: TGTGCCAGTAGTATCGGCCTAGTGGACGAGCAGTACTTC. Translating it yields CASSIGLVDEQYF.

The J gene is TRBJ2-1, the V gene TRBV5-1; 10 bases match TRBD1. Germline V gene data show CDR1 as SGHRS and CDR2 as YFSETQ. This CDR3 comprises 14 residues. The trim removed 3 bases at V and 6 bases at J, leaving 3 bases unmatched. The CDR3 DNA follows: TGCGCCAGCAGCTCCGGACAGGGGGTCAATGAGCAGTTCTTC. It specifies CASSSGQGVNEQFF.

This chain joins TRBV5-1 and TRBJ2-5; TRBD2 agrees at 11 bases. This CDR3 is 19 amino acids long. Germline CDR1 reads SGHRS; CDR2 reads YFSETQ. J gave up 2 bases and V 0 bases, and 12 bases lay outside the gene matches. The CDR3 here is CASSLVLAGGEGPQETQYF. CDR3 nucleotides: TGCGCCAGCAGCTTGGTTCTAGCGGGAGGAGAGGGGCCTCAAGAGACCCAGTACTTC.

The chain combines TRBV2 with TRBJ1-4; 8 positions match TRBD1. This CDR3 spans 16 amino acids. Trimming cost V 3 bases and J 7 bases; bases outside gene matches: 10. Germline lookup yields CDR1 SNHLY and CDR2 FYNNEI. CDR3 nucleotides: TGTGCCAGCAGTGACGGGACAGGAGGCTTGGTTGAAAAACTGTTTTTT. Encoded protein: CASSDGTGGLVEKLFF.

This clone was counted a single time. The chain employs TRBV9 and TRBJ2-5; tentatively, D is TRBD1 (6 bases). CDR1 SGDLS and CDR2 YYNGEE come from the germline V gene. The V and J ends lost 4 bases and 1 base respectively, with 14 bases between them. The CDR3 consists of 15 residues. CDR3 DNA sequence: TGTGCCAGCAGCCTAAACCAGGGGATCCAAGAGACCCAGTACTTC. Translating gives CASSLNQGIQETQYF.

The genes are TRBV4-3 and TRBJ1-3; D gene ambiguous. The CDR3 length is 20 residues. Trimming pared 0 bases from V and 0 bases from J, leaving 21 bases between. Looked up from germline, CDR1 is LGHNA and CDR2 is YSLEER. CDR3 coding DNA: TGCGCCAGCAGCCAAGATCCGGCATTTGGCCCCTTTAGCTCTGGAAACACCATATATTTT. It translates to CASSQDPAFGPFSSGNTIYF.

The V gene is TRBV19, the J gene TRBJ2-7; the match to TRBD2 covers 8 bases. CDR1 and CDR2 (germline): LNHDA, SQIVND (reference sequence). The CDR3 covers 15 residues. V shed 5 bases, J shed 2 bases, and the junction held 8 bases outside the gene matches. CDR3 sequence reads: CASSAGSGGPYEQYF. The CDR3 DNA reads TGTGCCAGTAGTGCAGGGAGCGGGGGTCCCTACGAGCAGTACTTC.

The J gene is TRBJ2-7, the V gene TRBV5-8; 10 nucleotides align to TRBD1. Germline V gene data show CDR1 as SGHTS and CDR2 as YDEGEE. The CDR3 is 16 residues long. The V segment lost 6 bases and the J segment 0 bases; nucleotides outside the gene matches: 9. Written as DNA, the CDR3 is TGTGCCAGCACCGGTTTTGGGACAGGGGACTCCTACGAGCAGTACTTC. Amino acids: CASTGFGTGDSYEQYF.

The chain carries TRBV27 and TRBJ2-7; D perhaps matches TRBD1 (5 bases). This CDR3 is 14 amino acids long. V was shortened by 3 bases and J by 1 base, with 10 bases between the two germline ends. Germline loops: CDR1 MNHEY, CDR2 SMNVEV (reference sequence). The CDR3 reads CASSFGAGSYEQYF. CDR3 DNA: TGTGCCAGCAGTTTTGGGGCCGGGTCCTACGAGCAGTACTTC.

The chain uses TRBV5-1 and TRBJ2-5, with D perhaps matching TRBD1 or TRBD2 (5 bases each). Trimming stripped 0 bases from V and 4 bases from J, with 10 bases between. CDR3 length equals 14 residues. CDR1 SGHRS and CDR2 YFSETQ come from the germline V gene. The CDR3 sequence: CASSLEAGRETQYF. As DNA, the CDR3 is TGCGCCAGCAGCTTGGAGGCAGGGAGAGAGACCCAGTACTTC. Together with reference TRBV5-1 and TRBJ2-5, the CDR3 gives the full variable domain: KAGVTQTPRYLIKTRGQQVTLSCSPISGHRSVSWYQQTPGQGLQFLFEYFSETQRNKGNFPGRFSGRQFSNSRSEMNVSTLELGDSALYLCASSLEAGRETQYFGPGTRLLVL.